The 15 T cell receptor beta chains below were found in one sample sequenced in a study of control samples from healthy donors and cancer patients. Clones were sequenced by immunoSEQ multiplex PCR, and TCRdb holds only the in-frame ones, with some missing. The sample lists 75,000 to 90,000 clones, about 89% occurring once. Sequencing was done on a sample of blood. These TCRs come from a man between 45 and 60 years old in good health.

The chain employs TRBV18 and TRBJ1-5, with D possibly being TRBD1 (5 bases). The CDR3 consists of 14 residues. Germline lookup yields CDR1 KGHSH and CDR2 LQKENI. Trimming stripped 5 bases from V and 5 bases from J, with 13 bases between. In nucleotides, the CDR3 is TGTGCCAGCTCAAATATCCCGGGGGATCAGCCCCAGCATTTT. Protein product: CASSNIPGDQPQHF.

The V and J genes are TRBV18 and TRBJ1-2, with 10 nucleotides matching TRBD1. Germline V lookup: CDR1 KGHSH, CDR2 LQKENI. The CDR3 length is 15 residues. After removal of 2 bases from V and 7 bases from J, the junction contained 7 bases not matched to a gene. CDR3 loop: CASSPKPGQGPGYTF. CDR3 nucleotide sequence: TGTGCCAGCTCACCAAAGCCGGGACAGGGGCCTGGCTACACCTTC.

The rearrangement links TRBV7-9 to TRBJ2-7; 7 bases fit TRBD1. The germline CDR1 and CDR2 sequences are SEHNR and FQNEAQ (reference sequence). The CDR3 loop spans 14 amino acids. After removal of 5 bases from V and 2 bases from J, the junction contained 6 bases not matched to a gene. The CDR3 nucleotides read TGTGCCAGCAGCGCCGGGACAGTAGCCTACGAGCAGTACTTC. Residues: CASSAGTVAYEQYF.

The CDR3 nucleotides are TGCGCCAGCAGCAGTGCCGGGACAGGGTTTGAAGCTTTCTTT. Translating gives CASSSAGTGFEAFF. This chain connects TRBV5-1 to TRBJ1-1; 9 positions agree with TRBD1. V trimming: 4 bases; J trimming: 7 bases; junction bases outside the gene matches: 8. The germline CDR1 and CDR2 sequences are SGHRS and YFSETQ. The CDR3 sequence is 14 residues long. Supplemented by reference TRBV5-1 and TRBJ1-1, the full variable domain reads KAGVTQTPRYLIKTRGQQVTLSCSPISGHRSVSWYQQTPGQGLQFLFEYFSETQRNKGNFPGRFSGRQFSNSRSEMNVSTLELGDSALYLCASSSAGTGFEAFFGQGTRLTVV.

The V call is TRBV2, the J call TRBJ2-3, with D unclear. Trimming cost V 5 bases and J 1 base, with 10 bases left between them. Per germline, CDR1 SNHLY and CDR2 FYNNEI. This CDR3 has 14 residues. CDR3 coding DNA: TGTGCCAGCAGTCTGGCCCGCGGCACAGATACGCAGTATTTT. Encoded protein: CASSLARGTDTQYF.

The chain joins TRBV7-2 to TRBJ1-5; 7 bases are a match to TRBD1. This CDR3 spans 15 amino acids. After removal of 2 bases from V and 2 bases from J, the junction contained 3 bases not matched to a gene. Germline CDR1 reads SGHTA; CDR2 reads FQGNSA. The DNA of the CDR3 is TGTGCCAGCAGCTTAAAGGGGGCGGGCAATCAGCCCCAGCATTTT. Protein: CASSLKGAGNQPQHF.

The gene calls are TRBV6-4 and TRBJ2-7; 8 bases are shared with TRBD1. This CDR3 comprises 13 residues. V trimming: 8 bases; J trimming: 2 bases; junction bases outside the gene matches: 5. From germline, CDR1 is MRHNA and CDR2 SNTAGT. The CDR3 coding sequence is TGTGCCAGCCTTACGGGACAGGCCTACGAGCAGTACTTC. Protein: CASLTGQAYEQYF.

The genes are TRBV5-1 and TRBJ1-3; TRBD1 matches 7 bases. Germline CDR1 and CDR2: SGHRS and YFSETQ. Germline trimming cut 3 bases from V and 4 bases from J; bases unmatched to any gene: 1. There are 13 residues in the CDR3. CDR3 DNA sequence: TGCGCCAGCAGCTCGGGACAGGGAAACACCATATATTTT. Protein product: CASSSGQGNTIYF.

This chain connects TRBV5-6 to TRBJ1-5; D unclear. Germline V lookup: CDR1 SGHDT, CDR2 YYEEEE. The V end lost 1 base, the J end lost 7 bases, and 21 bases lay between the germline ends. This CDR3 region has 17 residues. DNA of the CDR3: TGTGCCAGCAGCTTGATCGGGGAAACCCTCATCGGACAGCCCCAGCATTTT. Protein: CASSLIGETLIGQPQHF.

This sequence joins TRBV6-1 and TRBJ1-1; tentative D call: TRBD1 (6 bases). The CDR3 totals 15 residues. Germline values: CDR1 MNHNS, CDR2 SASEGT. Trimming cost V 0 bases and J 1 base, with 9 bases left between them. The chain's CDR3 is CASSEARDKNTEAFF. The CDR3 DNA sequence: TGTGCCAGCAGTGAAGCCCGGGACAAGAACACTGAAGCTTTCTTT.

This clone was seen a single time. The J gene is TRBJ2-5, the V gene TRBV7-9; possible D gene TRBD2, 6 bases. Trimming took 4 bases from V and 2 from J, leaving 14 bases between them. Germline V gene sequence: CDR1 SEHNR, CDR2 FQNEAQ (reference sequence). The length of the CDR3 is 15 residues. CDR3: CASSSRDGGQETQYF. The CDR3 DNA follows: TGTGCCAGCAGCTCCCGGGACGGGGGACAAGAGACCCAGTACTTC.

V is TRBV14 and J is TRBJ1-6; D unresolved. The length of the CDR3 is 16 residues. V was trimmed by 4 bases and J by 0 bases, leaving 10 bases between them. CDR1 and CDR2 (germline): SGHDN, FVKESK. CDR3 sequence: CASSLGLRSYNSPLHF. The CDR3 DNA sequence: TGTGCCAGCAGCCTTGGTTTGCGCTCCTATAATTCACCCCTCCACTTT.

This chain links TRBV12-3 or TRBV12-4 with TRBJ1-1, with 10 bases identical to TRBD1. The CDR3 extends over 13 amino acids. Losses at the gene ends were 5 bases for V and 5 bases for J; bases not matched to a gene: 2. CDR3 sequence reads: CASSDRGRTEAFF. The DNA of the CDR3 is TGTGCCAGCAGTGACAGGGGGCGTACTGAAGCTTTCTTT.

The chain has TRBV27 and TRBJ2-1, with a tentative D call TRBD2 (6 bases). The CDR3 runs to 11 residues. Trimming shortened V by 8 bases and J by 7 bases, and 9 bases separated the two germline ends. In germline, CDR1 is MNHEY, CDR2 SMNVEV (reference sequence). The CDR3 loop is CASWRGNEQFF. The CDR3 nucleotides read TGTGCCAGCTGGAGGGGTAATGAGCAGTTCTTC.

This rearrangement joins TRBV27 to TRBJ2-5; a possible D gene is TRBD2 (7 bases). The CDR3 has 15 amino acids. Trimming pared 5 bases from V and 5 bases from J, leaving 18 bases between. The V gene's germline CDR1 is MNHEY and CDR2 SMNVEV (reference sequence). The CDR3 loop reads CASSPFFGGRETQYF. For the CDR3, the DNA is TGTGCCAGCAGTCCGTTCTTCGGGGGGCGGGAGACCCAGTACTTC.